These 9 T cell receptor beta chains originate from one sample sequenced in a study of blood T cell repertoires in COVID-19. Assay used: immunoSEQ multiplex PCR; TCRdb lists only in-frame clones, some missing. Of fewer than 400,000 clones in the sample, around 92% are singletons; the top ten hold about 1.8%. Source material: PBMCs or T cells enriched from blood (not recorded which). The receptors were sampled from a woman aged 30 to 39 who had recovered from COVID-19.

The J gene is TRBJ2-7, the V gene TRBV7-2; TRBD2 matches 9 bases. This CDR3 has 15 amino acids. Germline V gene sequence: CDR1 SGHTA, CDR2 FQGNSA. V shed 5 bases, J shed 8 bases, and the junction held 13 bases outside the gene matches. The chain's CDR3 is CASSLRREGRFKQYF. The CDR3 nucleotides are TGTGCCAGCAGCCTCCGGCGGGAGGGCCGGTTTAAGCAGTACTTC. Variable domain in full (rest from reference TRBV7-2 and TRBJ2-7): GAGVSQSPSNKVTEKGKDVELRCDPISGHTALYWYRQSLGQGLEFLIYFQGNSAPDKSGLPSDRFSAERTGGSVSTLTIQRTQQEDSAVYLCASSLRREGRFKQYFGPGTRLTVT.

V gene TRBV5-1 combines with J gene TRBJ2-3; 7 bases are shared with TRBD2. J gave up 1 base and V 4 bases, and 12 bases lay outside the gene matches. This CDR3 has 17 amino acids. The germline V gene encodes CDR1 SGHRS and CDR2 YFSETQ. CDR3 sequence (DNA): TGCGCCAGCAGCCCCCCCGTAAGCGGGGTAGGCACAGATACGCAGTATTTT. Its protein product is CASSPPVSGVGTDTQYF.

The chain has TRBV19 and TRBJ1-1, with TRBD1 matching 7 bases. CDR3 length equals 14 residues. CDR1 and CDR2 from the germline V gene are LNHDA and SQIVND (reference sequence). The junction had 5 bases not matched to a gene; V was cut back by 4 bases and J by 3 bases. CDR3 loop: CASSSKTGYTEAFF. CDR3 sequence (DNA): TGTGCCAGTAGTAGCAAGACAGGGTACACTGAAGCTTTCTTT.

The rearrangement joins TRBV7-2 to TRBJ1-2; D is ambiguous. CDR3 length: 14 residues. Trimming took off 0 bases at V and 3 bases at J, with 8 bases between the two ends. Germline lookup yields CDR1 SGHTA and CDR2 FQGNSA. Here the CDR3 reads CASSLAYSYYGYTF. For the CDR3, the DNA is TGTGCCAGCAGCTTAGCGTACAGTTACTATGGCTACACCTTC.

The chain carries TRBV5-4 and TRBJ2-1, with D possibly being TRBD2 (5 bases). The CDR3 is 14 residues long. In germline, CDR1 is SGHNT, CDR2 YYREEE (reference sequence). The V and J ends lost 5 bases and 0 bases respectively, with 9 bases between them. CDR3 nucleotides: TGTGCCAGCAGAACTAGGAGCTCCTACAATGAGCAGTTCTTC. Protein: CASRTRSSYNEQFF. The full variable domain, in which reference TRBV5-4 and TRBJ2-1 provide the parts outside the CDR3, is ETGVTQSPTHLIKTRGQQVTLRCSSQSGHNTVSWYQQALGQGPQFIFQYYREEENGRGNFPPRFSGLQFPNYSSELNVNALELDDSALYLCASRTRSSYNEQFFGPGTRLTVL.

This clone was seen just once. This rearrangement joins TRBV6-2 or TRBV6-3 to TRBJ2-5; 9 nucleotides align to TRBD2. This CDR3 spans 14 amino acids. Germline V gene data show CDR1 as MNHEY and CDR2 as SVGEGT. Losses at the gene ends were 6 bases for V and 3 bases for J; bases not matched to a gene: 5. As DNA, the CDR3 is TGTGCCAGCAGGCCTAGCGGGGCCGAAGAGACCCAGTACTTC. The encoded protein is CASRPSGAEETQYF.

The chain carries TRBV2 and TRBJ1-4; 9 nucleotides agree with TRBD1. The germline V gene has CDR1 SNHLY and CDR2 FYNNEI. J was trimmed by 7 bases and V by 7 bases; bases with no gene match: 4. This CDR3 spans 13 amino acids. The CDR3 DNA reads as TGTGCCAGCATCGGGACAGGGACTGAAAAACTGTTTTTT. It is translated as CASIGTGTEKLFF. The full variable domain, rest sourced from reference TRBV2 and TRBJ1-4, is EPEVTQTPSHQVTQMGQEVILRCVPISNHLYFYWYRQILGQKVEFLVSFYNNEISEKSEIFDDQFSVERPDGSNFTLKIRSTKLEDSAMYFCASIGTGTEKLFFGSGTQLSVL.

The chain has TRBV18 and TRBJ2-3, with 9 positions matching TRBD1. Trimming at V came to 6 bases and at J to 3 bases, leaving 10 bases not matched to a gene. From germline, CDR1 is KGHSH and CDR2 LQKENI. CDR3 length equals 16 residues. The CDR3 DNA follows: TGTGCCAGCTCGCCGCTCGGGACAGGGATGACAGATACGCAGTATTTT. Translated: CASSPLGTGMTDTQYF.

CDR3 coding DNA: TGTGCCTGGGACAGGGGGCCCTTAGCAAATCAGCCCCAGCATTTT. Translated, it gives CAWDRGPLANQPQHF. V is TRBV30 and J is TRBJ1-5; the match to TRBD1 covers 10 bases. CDR1 and CDR2 (germline): GTSNPN, SVGIG (reference sequence). The CDR3 spans 15 residues. Trimming at V came to 5 bases and at J to 4 bases, leaving 8 bases not matched to a gene.